A single sample gave rise to the 21 T cell receptor beta chains below, sequenced in a study of blood T cell repertoires in COVID-19. TCRdb's copy holds only in-frame clones and misses some; the assay was immunoSEQ multiplex PCR. Of some 83,000 clones listed, about 87% are singletons. Sequenced material: peripheral blood. Receptor source: a man aged 60 to 69 with acute or convalescent COVID-19.

J is TRBJ2-4 and V is TRBV24-1, with 13 bases aligning to TRBD2. The length of the CDR3 is 14 residues. The ends lost 4 bases at V and 7 bases at J; junction bases unmatched: 0. Germline V gene sequence: CDR1 KGHDR, CDR2 SFDVKD. The CDR3 sequence is CATSETSGGNIQYF. CDR3 DNA: TGTGCCACCAGTGAGACTAGCGGGGGGAACATTCAGTACTTC.

The chain couples TRBV11-2 to TRBJ1-4; TRBD1 matches 11 bases. CDR1 and CDR2 (germline): SGHAT, FQNNGV. The V segment lost 5 bases and the J segment 8 bases; nucleotides outside the gene matches: 7. CDR3 size: 15 residues. The CDR3 DNA reads as TGTGCCAGCAGCGGACAGGGGGCGAAGGGAGAAAAACTGTTTTTT. Translation: CASSGQGAKGEKLFF. The whole variable domain, filled in from reference TRBV11-2 and TRBJ1-4, reads EAGVAQSPRYKIIEKRQSVAFWCNPISGHATLYWYQQILGQGPKLLIQFQNNGVVDDSQLPKDRFSAERLKGVDSTLKIQPAKLEDSAVYLCASSGQGAKGEKLFFGSGTQLSVL.

The chain couples TRBV18 to TRBJ1-5; tentatively, D is TRBD1 (6 bases). Germline V gene data show CDR1 as KGHSH and CDR2 as LQKENI. V was cut by 5 bases and J by 4 bases, with 15 bases left in between. This CDR3 spans 15 amino acids. The CDR3 DNA is TGTGCCAGCTCAAACAGCCGGACAGTTAATCAGCCCCAGCATTTT. Encoded protein: CASSNSRTVNQPQHF.

This clone has a single count. The CDR3 DNA follows: TGTGCCAGCAGCCGTGGGCGGGGATACCAAGAGACCCAGTACTTC. It is translated as CASSRGRGYQETQYF. The chain recombines TRBV3-1 (or the pseudogene TRBV3-2) with TRBJ2-5, with a tentative D call TRBD2 (6 bases). Germline CDR1 and CDR2: LGHDT and YNNKEL (reference sequence). The CDR3 is made up of 15 amino acids. V lost 4 bases and J 0 bases, leaving 12 bases between the germline ends.

This clone was picked up a small number of times. V is TRBV25-1 and J is TRBJ1-5, with TRBD1 matching 9 bases. From germline, CDR1 is MGHDK and CDR2 SYGVNS. The CDR3 length is 14 residues. Germline trimming cut 7 bases from V and 8 bases from J; bases unmatched to any gene: 9. The CDR3 spells CASTPTGGLEPQHF. The DNA for the CDR3 is TGTGCCAGCACCCCTACAGGGGGCTTGGAGCCCCAGCATTTT. Supplemented by reference TRBV25-1 and TRBJ1-5, the full variable domain reads EADIYQTPRYLVIGTGKKITLECSQTMGHDKMYWYQQDPGMELHLIHYSYGVNSTEKGDLSSESTVSRIRTEHFPLTLESARPSHTSQYLCASTPTGGLEPQHFGDGTRLSIL.

The chain combines TRBV19 with TRBJ2-1, with no clear D. CDR1 and CDR2 (germline): LNHDA, SQIVND (reference sequence). With 7 bases removed from V and 0 bases from J, the gap between germline ends came to 13 bases. The CDR3 contains 15 residues. The CDR3 coding sequence is TGTGCCAGTACCCCCTTTTTTAGCTCCTACAATGAGCAGTTCTTC. This encodes CASTPFFSSYNEQFF.

The genes are TRBV7-3 and TRBJ2-1; possibly TRBD1 for D (5 bases). CDR3 size: 14 residues. Per the germline V gene, CDR1 is SGHTA and CDR2 is FQGTGA. V lost 2 bases, J lost 3 bases, and 8 bases lay in between. CDR3 nucleotides: TGTGCCAGCAGCTTAGGGGCTGGCTACAATGAGCAGTTCTTC. Translation gives CASSLGAGYNEQFF.

The chain joins TRBV5-8 to TRBJ1-5, with a weak D call TRBD1 (5 bases). V lost 2 bases to trimming and J lost 1 base, with 10 bases between them. The CDR3 consists of 15 residues. CDR1 and CDR2 from the germline V gene are SGHTS and YDEGEE. In nucleotides, the CDR3 is TGTGCCAGCAGCTTCCAGGGTATCAGCAATCAGCCCCAGCATTTT. Translated, it gives CASSFQGISNQPQHF.

The V gene is TRBV9, the J gene TRBJ1-2, with a possible D match to TRBD1 (6 bases). This CDR3 has 16 residues. The germline gives CDR1 SGDLS, CDR2 YYNGEE. V was trimmed by 3 bases and J by 1 base, leaving 16 bases between them. CDR3 in amino acids: CASSAEGGALNYGYTF. In DNA, the CDR3 is TGTGCCAGCAGCGCCGAGGGGGGGGCCCTTAACTATGGCTACACCTTC. Together with reference TRBV9 and TRBJ1-2, the CDR3 gives the full variable domain: DSGVTQTPKHLITATGQRVTLRCSPRSGDLSVYWYQQSLDQGLQFLIQYYNGEERAKGNILERFSAQQFPDLHSELNLSSLELGDSALYFCASSAEGGALNYGYTFGSGTRLTVV.

The chain uses TRBV5-6 and TRBJ2-3; 7 bases are shared with TRBD2. With 0 bases clipped from V and 1 base from J, the junction kept 5 bases outside the gene matches. This CDR3 has 16 residues. CDR1 and CDR2 from the germline V gene are SGHDT and YYEEEE. CDR3 sequence: CASSLELAERTDTQYF. The CDR3 DNA reads as TGTGCCAGCAGCTTGGAGCTAGCGGAGCGCACAGATACGCAGTATTTT.

The chain is built from TRBV2 and TRBJ1-1; weak D call: TRBD1 (6 bases). Germline CDR1 reads SNHLY; CDR2 reads FYNNEI. With 4 bases removed from V and 8 bases from J, the gap between germline ends came to 17 bases. The CDR3 runs to 14 residues. The CDR3 sequence: CASSVTRDTREAFF. Written as DNA, the CDR3 is TGTGCCAGCAGTGTCACTCGGGACACCCGGGAAGCTTTCTTT.

This clone was detected a few times. The V and J genes are TRBV7-9 and TRBJ1-2; a weak D match, TRBD1 (5 bases). Germline-derived CDR1 and CDR2 are SEHNR and FQNEAQ (reference sequence). The CDR3 has 14 amino acids. V was shortened by 7 bases and J by 6 bases, with 18 bases between the two germline ends. The CDR3 is CASIDSIPIHGYTF. CDR3 bases: TGTGCCAGCATCGACAGTATACCCATCCATGGCTACACCTTC.

The chain employs TRBV5-1 and TRBJ2-3; 7 nucleotides agree with TRBD1. The CDR3 runs to 15 residues. Germline CDR1 and CDR2: SGHRS and YFSETQ. The J segment lost 3 bases and the V segment lost 0 bases, leaving 4 bases of the junction unmatched. CDR3 region: CASSLEGARTDTQYF. The CDR3 DNA reads as TGCGCCAGCAGCTTGGAGGGGGCTAGAACAGATACGCAGTATTTT. Drawing the rest from reference TRBV5-1 and TRBJ2-3, the complete variable domain is KAGVTQTPRYLIKTRGQQVTLSCSPISGHRSVSWYQQTPGQGLQFLFEYFSETQRNKGNFPGRFSGRQFSNSRSEMNVSTLELGDSALYLCASSLEGARTDTQYFGPGTRLTVL.

The rearrangement links TRBV5-4 to TRBJ2-7, with 7 bases aligning to TRBD1. V trimming: 4 bases; J trimming: 2 bases; junction bases outside the gene matches: 9. The CDR3 is 15 residues long. The germline gives CDR1 SGHNT, CDR2 YYREEE (reference sequence). The CDR3 region is CASSRGTAPPYEQYF. CDR3 sequence (DNA): TGTGCCAGCAGCCGAGGGACAGCTCCCCCCTACGAGCAGTACTTC.

The chain joins TRBV27 to TRBJ1-6; TRBD1 agrees at 8 bases. The V and J ends lost 4 bases and 8 bases, in that order; junction bases with no gene match: 7. The CDR3 covers 15 residues. Germline values: CDR1 MNHEY, CDR2 SMNVEV (reference sequence). CDR3 sequence: CASSSGQGSYSPLHF. CDR3 in DNA: TGTGCCAGCAGTTCAGGACAGGGATCGTATTCACCCCTCCACTTT.

The chain recombines TRBV19 with TRBJ2-2; 14 positions agree with TRBD2. Looked up from germline, CDR1 is LNHDA and CDR2 is SQIVND (reference sequence). V dropped 7 bases and J dropped 4; count of bases not matched to a gene: 8. The CDR3 has 17 amino acids. CDR3 loop: CASTGWGLAGVTGELFF. The DNA for the CDR3 is TGTGCCAGTACGGGTTGGGGACTAGCGGGGGTCACCGGGGAGCTGTTTTTT.

This chain joins TRBV6-5 and TRBJ2-1, with a possible D match to TRBD1 (6 bases). Germline V gene data show CDR1 as MNHEY and CDR2 as SVGAGI. This CDR3 is 13 amino acids long. Trimming pared 6 bases from V and 5 bases from J, leaving 11 bases between. The CDR3 region is CASSDHRDNEQFF. CDR3 nucleotides: TGTGCCAGCAGCGACCACAGGGACAATGAGCAGTTCTTC.

This clone has only a few counts. This chain uses TRBV18 with TRBJ1-1; D not certain. The CDR3 has 14 amino acids. Germline CDR1 KGHSH, CDR2 LQKENI. V was shortened by 6 bases and J by 1 base, with 12 bases between the two germline ends. CDR3 region: CASSQNTGNTEAFF. DNA for the CDR3: TGTGCCAGCTCCCAAAACACGGGGAACACTGAAGCTTTCTTT.

The chain combines TRBV5-1 with TRBJ2-5; D is possibly TRBD1 (6 bases). The CDR3 contains 14 residues. The germline gives CDR1 SGHRS, CDR2 YFSETQ. V dropped 0 bases and J dropped 5 bases, with 11 bases sitting between them. The CDR3 DNA reads TGCGCCAGCAGCTTGGGAAATAGGGGGGAGACCCAGTACTTC. Translating it yields CASSLGNRGETQYF.

This chain joins TRBV10-3 and TRBJ2-7; tentatively, D is TRBD1 (5 bases). The V end was cut by 3 bases, the J end by 5 bases, with 14 bases between. The CDR3 runs to 14 residues. Germline CDR1 is ENHRY and CDR2 is SYGVKD. CDR3 in DNA: TGTGCCATCAGTGATGGGGCTGAAACTAACGAGCAGTACTTC. Amino acid sequence: CAISDGAETNEQYF.

The chain employs TRBV5-6 and TRBJ2-3, with TRBD2 matching over 8 bases. The trim removed 4 bases at V and 0 bases at J, leaving 10 bases unmatched. This CDR3 comprises 17 residues. Germline V lookup: CDR1 SGHDT, CDR2 YYEEEE. The CDR3 region is CASSRRLALHSTDTQYF. The CDR3 DNA is TGTGCCAGCAGCCGCCGACTAGCGCTCCATAGCACAGATACGCAGTATTTT.